This T cell receptor (beta chain) originates from a study of T cell responses to AZD1222 COVID-19 vaccine. Study-wide results and limits: Epitopes outside B.1.351 and B.1.1.7 mutated regions reportedly drew nearly half of spike TCRs. Most donors were white British and more were female, and clonal diversity was possibly underestimated. Among AZD1222 vaccinees, only five to seven were seropositive at baseline.

Germline V gene lookup returns CDR1 SGHRS and CDR2 YFSETQ. The V end lost 0 bases, the J end lost 4 bases, and 7 bases lay between the germline ends. This CDR3 spans 13 amino acids. Second-dose timings of about 4 or about 12 weeks were pooled. TCRdb's table, derived via immunoSEQ multiplex PCR, lists solely in-frame clones and lacks some. The repertoire holds tens of thousands of clones, with roughly 85% as singletons. This clone was seen a handful of times. Its cognate antigen is unknown. Other DNA sequences in the sample encode the same CDR3. The receptor's source is an adult who received the AZD1222 COVID-19 vaccine. The chain employs TRBV5-1 and TRBJ1-1; the D is unclear. Source: peripheral blood, taken 28 days after the second AZD1222 dose. In DNA form, the CDR3 reads TGCGCCAGCAGCTTGGAAGTCACCACTGAAGCTTTCTTT. The encoded protein is CASSLEVTTEAFF.